Below, one T cell receptor beta chain is given with its context. Antigen specificity is unknown. Researchers prepared the TCRbeta library using unique molecular identifiers, the study reports. In TCRdb, the PCR reads were re-called with MiXCR into one record per CDR3 protein. The table lists roughly 300,000 distinct CDR3 sequences, roughly 12% of them singletons, with 23% in the top ten. These data originate in a study of T-cell reconstitution after alpha-beta-depleted transplantation in children. Whole-study findings and limits: T cells produced anew were the main source of T-cell counts and diversity one year after transplant. In patients about two months after transplant, alpha-beta T cells reportedly arose from several hundred expanded graft clones.

The source is a male patient aged 2-10 years who had a stem cell transplant for chronic granulomatous disease, so the T cells may come from the graft donor. Here the sequenced sample was peripheral blood, taken 180 days after TCRalphabeta/CD19-depleted stem cell transplant.

The chain's CDR3 is CASSSRGFNTGELFF. The CDR3 DNA is TGTGCCAGCAGCTCCCGGGGGTTCAACACCGGGGAGCTGTTTTTT. The chain uses TRBV7-9 and TRBJ2-2; D is perhaps TRBD2 (6 bases). The CDR3 sequence is 15 residues long. The V end lost 4 bases, the J end lost 2 bases, and 11 bases lay between the germline ends. Germline V CDR1 and CDR2: SEHNR, FQNEAQ (reference sequence).